This T cell receptor beta chain is drawn from a study of early T cells in non-severe SARS-CoV-2 infection. This CDR3 is 13 amino acids long. With V trimmed by 6 bases and J by 2 bases, 4 bases remained unmatched. The V gene's germline CDR1 is ENHRY and CDR2 SYGVKD. A single record per CDR3 protein comes from TCRdb applying MiXCR to the 5' RACE reads. The sample lists about 81,000 distinct CDR3 sequences, about 6.5% occurring once. This clonotype was detected ten times or more. This receptor was taken from an adult who was a healthcare worker with PCR-confirmed SARS-CoV-2 infection or an uninfected control (not recorded which). Sequencing was done on a sample of whole blood. This chain links TRBV10-3 with TRBJ2-7; 7 bases line up with TRBD1. Written as DNA, the CDR3 is TGTGCCATCAGGGGACAGCGAACCTACGAGCAGTACTTC. This sequence encodes CAIRGQRTYEQYF.